This TCR beta chain was retrieved from a study of T-cell memory formation after mild COVID-19. This clonotype was found many times. The target antigen is unknown. Regarding the study as a whole: Confirmation was lacking for SARS-CoV-2 specificity of second-wave clones that peaked on day 37. CD8+ contracting clones occupied EMRA, while CD4+ ones occupied mainly CM and EM.

V lost 5 bases and J lost 0, with 11 bases in between. This CDR3 is built from 15 residues. Germline V gene lookup returns CDR1 MNHEY and CDR2 SVGEGT. Using its own MiXCR run on the 5' RACE reads, TCRdb lists one record per CDR3 protein. The table shows 400,000 to 450,000 distinct CDR3 sequences, with around 17% occurring only once. V usage is TRBV6-2 or TRBV6-3 and J usage is TRBJ2-1; D is unresolved. The clonotype comes from a man in his late teens or twenties who had mild COVID-19 (a few samples of this study predate the infection). Cell type and time point are not known. Sample: PBMCs or a T cell subset sorted from them (not recorded which). CDR3 amino acids: CASSPSMSSYNEQFF. In nucleotides, the CDR3 is TGTGCCAGCAGTCCAAGTATGAGCTCCTACAATGAGCAGTTCTTC.